Each of the 11 T cell receptor beta chains below was sequenced from the same sample in a study of T cells in localized non-small cell lung cancer. The method was immunoSEQ multiplex PCR; TCRdb's version includes in-frame clones alone and lacks a portion of them. The profile shows some 52,000 clones, less than 85% of them singletons. The source was PBMCs, collected before any cancer treatment. The receptors here all came from a woman between 40 and 69 years old with stage II lung adenocarcinoma.

This clone was counted a few times. V gene TRBV7-9 combines with J gene TRBJ2-1, with 7 bases aligning to TRBD1. V trimming: 5 bases; J trimming: 6 bases; junction bases outside the gene matches: 10. The CDR3 totals 15 residues. Per germline, CDR1 SEHNR and CDR2 FQNEAQ (reference sequence). The DNA of the CDR3 is TGTGCCAGCAGCCGTCGACAGGGAATGGTCAATGAGCAGTTCTTC. This encodes CASSRRQGMVNEQFF. The variable domain in full, completed from reference TRBV7-9 and TRBJ2-1, reads DTGVSQNPRHKITKRGQNVTFRCDPISEHNRLYWYRQTLGQGPEFLTYFQNEAQLEKSRLLSDRFSAERPKGSFSTLEIQRTEQGDSAMYLCASSRRQGMVNEQFFGPGTRLTVL.

The V and J genes are TRBV9 and TRBJ1-2; the match to TRBD1 covers 7 bases. This CDR3 spans 14 amino acids. The germline V gene has CDR1 SGDLS and CDR2 YYNGEE. Germline trimming cut 0 bases from V and 5 bases from J; bases unmatched to any gene: 4. The CDR3 here is CASSVGTGAYGYTF. The CDR3 DNA is TGTGCCAGCAGCGTAGGAACAGGGGCTTATGGCTACACCTTC. Together with reference TRBV9 and TRBJ1-2, the CDR3 gives the full variable domain: DSGVTQTPKHLITATGQRVTLRCSPRSGDLSVYWYQQSLDQGLQFLIQYYNGEERAKGNILERFSAQQFPDLHSELNLSSLELGDSALYFCASSVGTGAYGYTFGSGTRLTVV.

The table lists this clone with a count of one. The rearrangement joins TRBV27 to TRBJ2-1; 8 nucleotides align to TRBD2. Germline CDR1 reads MNHEY; CDR2 reads SMNVEV (reference sequence). V lost 5 bases to trimming and J lost 3 bases; unmatched junction nucleotides: 9. The CDR3 consists of 16 residues. Written as DNA, the CDR3 is TGTGCCAGCAGTCCGGTCGGGGGGGCCTACTACAATGAGCAGTTCTTC. It yields the protein CASSPVGGAYYNEQFF.

The chain combines TRBV2 with TRBJ2-5; 11 bases line up with TRBD2. With V trimmed by 2 bases and J by 1 base, 6 bases remained unmatched. Germline assignment: CDR1 SNHLY and CDR2 FYNNEI. The CDR3 is made up of 17 amino acids. This chain's CDR3 is CASSEPFLAGGQETQYF. The CDR3 DNA sequence: TGTGCCAGCAGTGAACCGTTTCTAGCGGGGGGCCAAGAGACCCAGTACTTC.

This chain connects TRBV4-1 to TRBJ2-1; possibly TRBD1 or TRBD2 for D (6 bases each). Germline V gene data show CDR1 as MGHRA and CDR2 as YSYEKL. The CDR3 has 15 residues. V gave up 4 bases and J gave up 6 bases, with 16 bases separating them. This chain's CDR3 is CASSPATGRPNEQFF. As DNA, the CDR3 is TGCGCCAGCAGCCCCGCAACAGGGAGGCCCAATGAGCAGTTCTTC.

The J gene is TRBJ1-1, the V gene TRBV5-5, with 7 bases that match TRBD1. Looked up from germline, CDR1 is SGHKS and CDR2 is YYEKEE (reference sequence). The CDR3 runs 16 residues. The V and J ends lost 6 bases and 4 bases, in that order; junction bases with no gene match: 15. CDR3 coding DNA: TGTGCCAGCATCCCGCACGGAGGGGGCTTGGGCACTGAAGCTTTCTTT. Translation gives CASIPHGGGLGTEAFF. Drawing the rest from reference TRBV5-5 and TRBJ1-1, the complete variable domain is DAGVTQSPTHLIKTRGQQVTLRCSPISGHKSVSWYQQVLGQGPQFIFQYYEKEERGRGNFPDRFSARQFPNYSSELNVNALLLGDSALYLCASIPHGGGLGTEAFFGQGTRLTVV.

The chain uses TRBV7-9 and TRBJ2-7; 9 positions agree with TRBD2. The CDR3 consists of 18 residues. Trimming at V came to 5 bases and at J to 5 bases, leaving 19 bases not matched to a gene. Per germline, CDR1 SEHNR and CDR2 FQNEAQ (reference sequence). CDR3 sequence (DNA): TGTGCCAGCAGCGCCCCTCAGGGCGGGAGGGGAATCCGCGACGAGCAGTACTTC. Translation gives CASSAPQGGRGIRDEQYF.

The genes are TRBV5-8 and TRBJ1-1, with D unresolved. The CDR3 has 13 amino acids. V was clipped by 5 bases and J by 0 bases, with 8 bases between them. The germline V gene has CDR1 SGHTS and CDR2 YDEGEE. CDR3 region: CASSLGLNTEAFF. For the CDR3, the DNA is TGTGCCAGCAGTCTCGGGTTGAACACTGAAGCTTTCTTT.

The genes are TRBV28 and TRBJ2-1, with TRBD1 matching 8 bases. The germline CDR1 and CDR2 sequences are MDHEN and SYDVKM. The CDR3 runs 15 residues. Germline trimming cut 2 bases from V and 5 bases from J; bases unmatched to any gene: 5. This CDR3 reads CASSLGDRFNNEQFF. The CDR3 nucleotides read TGTGCCAGCAGTTTAGGGGACAGGTTTAACAATGAGCAGTTCTTC. Combining the CDR3 with reference TRBV28 and TRBJ2-1 gives the whole variable domain DVKVTQSSRYLVKRTGEKVFLECVQDMDHENMFWYRQDPGLGLRLIYFSYDVKMKEKGDIPEGYSVSREKKERFSLILESASTNQTSMYLCASSLGDRFNNEQFFGPGTRLTVL.

The rearrangement links TRBV29-1 to TRBJ1-1; TRBD1 aligns across 7 bases. CDR1 and CDR2 (germline): SQVTM, ANQGSEA. Trimming removed 6 bases from V and 5 bases from J; junction bases left unmatched: 9. The CDR3 contains 13 residues. This chain's CDR3 is CSVDTGTETEAFF. CDR3 sequence (DNA): TGCAGCGTCGATACCGGGACAGAAACTGAAGCTTTCTTT.

The chain is built from TRBV29-1 and TRBJ1-1; 7 bases map to TRBD1. CDR3 length: 12 residues. The ends lost 4 bases at V and 2 bases at J; junction bases unmatched: 1. From germline, CDR1 is SQVTM and CDR2 ANQGSEA. CDR3: CSVGQGNTEAFF. CDR3 coding DNA: TGCAGCGTTGGACAGGGTAACACTGAAGCTTTCTTT.